This TCR beta chain was identified in a study of identical twins. TCRdb itself ran the 5' RACE reads through MiXCR, one entry per CDR3 protein. The profile covers 640,000 or so distinct CDR3 sequences, with 5.5% to 6.5% appearing a single time and around 1.7% taken by the ten largest. V lost 4 bases to trimming and J lost 3 bases, with 6 bases between them. CDR3 length equals 12 residues. Per germline, CDR1 SQVTM and CDR2 ANQGSEA. This clonotype has at least ten counts. Its antigen is undetermined. Study-wide findings and caveats: Insertions ran lower in abundant cord blood beta clonotypes, though not in memory repertoires. Twin-shared out-of-frame alpha sequences were enriched for low generation probability.

This TCR derives from a young man in good health. Material: naive T cells sorted from blood. The J gene is TRBJ1-4, the V gene TRBV29-1; D remains ambiguous. DNA of the CDR3: TGCAGCGTTGTCGGAGCTAATGAAAAACTGTTTTTT. It is translated as CSVVGANEKLFF.